The 8 T cell receptor beta chains below come from one sample, sequenced in a study of blood T cell repertoires in COVID-19. Method: immunoSEQ multiplex PCR; TCRdb's copy keeps in-frame clones and lacks some. Of some 82,000 clones listed, about 86% are singletons. Sequences were obtained from peripheral blood. All receptors derive from a man at least 80 years old with acute or convalescent COVID-19.

CDR3 sequence (DNA): TGTGCCAGTAGTCTCGACTCCTATCCTAATCAGCCCCAGCATTTT. It specifies CASSLDSYPNQPQHF. This sequence joins TRBV19 and TRBJ1-5; D unresolved. The CDR3 is made up of 15 amino acids. V gave up 5 bases and J gave up 4 bases, with 15 bases separating them. Germline values: CDR1 LNHDA, CDR2 SQIVND (reference sequence).

V is TRBV7-2 and J is TRBJ2-7; D is possibly TRBD1 (8 bases). V lost 2 bases and J lost 6, with 14 bases in between. The CDR3 spans 14 residues. Germline V gives CDR1 SGHTA, CDR2 FQGNSA. CDR3: CASSLSTGGGEQYF. CDR3 nucleotides: TGTGCCAGCAGCTTATCAACAGGGGGGGGCGAGCAGTACTTC.

The gene calls are TRBV4-1 and TRBJ2-7, with 13 bases aligning to TRBD2. Germline values: CDR1 MGHRA, CDR2 YSYEKL. The length of the CDR3 is 19 residues. V trimming: 3 bases; J trimming: 2 bases; junction bases outside the gene matches: 13. The CDR3 DNA sequence: TGCGCCAGCAGCCAGACTCCGGGACTAGCGGGATCGGGGGCCTACGAGCAGTACTTC. This sequence encodes CASSQTPGLAGSGAYEQYF.

This rearrangement joins TRBV3-1 (or the pseudogene TRBV3-2) to TRBJ2-1, with TRBD2 as a possible D gene (6 bases). The CDR3 runs to 15 residues. V was cut by 3 bases and J by 4 bases, with 13 bases left in between. CDR1 LGHDT and CDR2 YNNKEL come from the germline V gene (reference sequence). CDR3 region: CASSHVSGLYNEQFF. Written as DNA, the CDR3 is TGTGCCAGCAGCCATGTCTCGGGACTTTACAATGAGCAGTTCTTC.

This chain connects TRBV19 to TRBJ1-2, with 7 bases lining up with TRBD1. V lost 3 bases and J lost 6; bases outside the gene matches: 7. Germline V gene lookup returns CDR1 LNHDA and CDR2 SQIVND (reference sequence). The CDR3 has 14 amino acids. The DNA of the CDR3 is TGTGCCAGTAGTATGCGGCAGGGGGAGGATGGCTACACCTTC. This sequence encodes CASSMRQGEDGYTF.

The chain couples TRBV27 to TRBJ2-7, with TRBD1 as a possible D gene (6 bases). Trimming pared 6 bases from V and 4 bases from J, leaving 19 bases between. CDR1 is MNHEY, CDR2 SMNVEV, per germline (reference sequence). CDR3 length: 15 amino acids. The CDR3 nucleotides read TGTGCCAGCAGACAAAAAGGTGGGGGACAATACGAGCAGTACTTC. Encoded protein: CASRQKGGGQYEQYF.

This clone came up a few times. This specimen includes other DNA sequences encoding the same CDR3. The gene calls are TRBV10-3 and TRBJ1-2, with D perhaps TRBD1 (5 bases). Trimming removed 4 bases from V and 2 bases from J, with 8 bases in between. The CDR3 has 13 amino acids. Germline CDR1 reads ENHRY; CDR2 reads SYGVKD. Written as DNA, the CDR3 is TGTGCCATCAGTGGTACAGGAAACTATGGCTACACCTTC. The encoded protein is CAISGTGNYGYTF.

The chain has TRBV7-9 and TRBJ1-6; D is possibly TRBD1 (5 bases). CDR3 length: 16 amino acids. Germline V lookup: CDR1 SEHNR, CDR2 FQNEAQ (reference sequence). Trimming cost V 1 base and J 7 bases, with 14 bases left between them. CDR3 loop: CASSLEGHWRNSPLHF. Here the CDR3 DNA reads TGTGCCAGCAGCTTAGAAGGACACTGGCGAAATTCACCCCTCCACTTT.